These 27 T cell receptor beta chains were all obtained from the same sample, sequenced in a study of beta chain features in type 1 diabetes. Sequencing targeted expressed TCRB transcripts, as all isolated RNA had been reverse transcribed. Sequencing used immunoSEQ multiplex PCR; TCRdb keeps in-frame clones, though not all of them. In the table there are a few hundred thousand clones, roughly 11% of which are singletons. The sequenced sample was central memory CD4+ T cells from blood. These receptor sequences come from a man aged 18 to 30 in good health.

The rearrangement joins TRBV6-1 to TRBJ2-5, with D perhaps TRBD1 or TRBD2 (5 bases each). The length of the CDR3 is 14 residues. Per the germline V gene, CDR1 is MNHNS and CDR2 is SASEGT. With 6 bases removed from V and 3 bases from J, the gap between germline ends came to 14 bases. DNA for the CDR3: TGTGCCAGCAGCCCGTGGGACCTGAAAGAGACCCAGTACTTC. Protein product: CASSPWDLKETQYF.

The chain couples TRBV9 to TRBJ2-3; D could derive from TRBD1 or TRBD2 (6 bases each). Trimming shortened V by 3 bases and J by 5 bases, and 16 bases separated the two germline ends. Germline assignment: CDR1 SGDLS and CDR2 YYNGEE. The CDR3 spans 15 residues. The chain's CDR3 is CASSEGGVEGDTQYF. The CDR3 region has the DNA TGTGCCAGCAGCGAGGGGGGAGTAGAAGGAGATACGCAGTATTTT. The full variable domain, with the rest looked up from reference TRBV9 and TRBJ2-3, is DSGVTQTPKHLITATGQRVTLRCSPRSGDLSVYWYQQSLDQGLQFLIQYYNGEERAKGNILERFSAQQFPDLHSELNLSSLELGDSALYFCASSEGGVEGDTQYFGPGTRLTVL.

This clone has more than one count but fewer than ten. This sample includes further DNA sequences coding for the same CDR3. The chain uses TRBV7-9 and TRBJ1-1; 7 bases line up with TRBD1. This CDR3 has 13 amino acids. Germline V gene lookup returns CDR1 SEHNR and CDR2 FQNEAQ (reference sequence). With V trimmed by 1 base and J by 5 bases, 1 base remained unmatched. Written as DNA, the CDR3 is TGTGCCAGCAGCTTAGAGGGGGCGACTGAAGCTTTCTTT. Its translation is CASSLEGATEAFF.

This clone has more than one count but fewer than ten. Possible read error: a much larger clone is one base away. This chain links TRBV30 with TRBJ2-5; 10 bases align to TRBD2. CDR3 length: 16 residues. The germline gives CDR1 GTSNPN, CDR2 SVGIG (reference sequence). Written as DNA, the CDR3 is TGTGCCGGGAGGCATGTAGCGGGAGGCTATCCGGAGACCCAGTACTTC. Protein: CAGRHVAGGYPETQYF.

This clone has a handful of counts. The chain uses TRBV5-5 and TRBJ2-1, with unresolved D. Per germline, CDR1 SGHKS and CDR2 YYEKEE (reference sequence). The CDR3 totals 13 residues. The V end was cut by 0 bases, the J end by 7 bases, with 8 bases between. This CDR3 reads CASSLDAMNEQFF. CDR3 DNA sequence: TGTGCCAGCAGCTTGGACGCAATGAATGAGCAGTTCTTC.

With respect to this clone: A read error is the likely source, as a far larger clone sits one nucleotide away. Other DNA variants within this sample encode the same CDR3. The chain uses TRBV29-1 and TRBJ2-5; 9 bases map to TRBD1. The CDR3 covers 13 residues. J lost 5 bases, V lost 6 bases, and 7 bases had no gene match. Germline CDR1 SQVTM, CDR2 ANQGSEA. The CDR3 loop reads CSVDRGKRETQYF. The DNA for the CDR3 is TGCAGCGTAGACAGGGGGAAGAGGGAGACCCAGTACTTC.

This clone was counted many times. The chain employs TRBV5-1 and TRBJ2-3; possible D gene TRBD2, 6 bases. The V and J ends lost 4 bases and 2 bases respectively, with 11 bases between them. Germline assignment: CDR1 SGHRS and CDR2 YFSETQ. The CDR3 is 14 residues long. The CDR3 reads CASSPGLNTDTQYF. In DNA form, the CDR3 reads TGCGCCAGCAGCCCGGGACTGAACACAGATACGCAGTATTTT.

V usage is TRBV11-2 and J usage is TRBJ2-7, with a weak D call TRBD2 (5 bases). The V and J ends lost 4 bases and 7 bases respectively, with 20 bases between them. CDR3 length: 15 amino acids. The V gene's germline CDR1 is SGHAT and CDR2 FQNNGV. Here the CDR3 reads CASSSALLLDSEQYF. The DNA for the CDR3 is TGTGCCAGCAGCTCCGCCCTCCTCTTGGACTCTGAGCAGTACTTC.

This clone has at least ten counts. The chain's CDR3 is CASSQGEPSYNEQFF. The CDR3 DNA reads TGTGCCAGCAGCCAGGGAGAGCCATCCTACAATGAGCAGTTCTTC. J is TRBJ2-1 and V is TRBV7-2; D might be TRBD1 or TRBD2, each matching 5 bases. CDR1 and CDR2 (germline): SGHTA, FQGNSA. The V end lost 5 bases, the J end lost 1 base, and 12 bases lay between the germline ends. The CDR3 is made up of 15 amino acids.

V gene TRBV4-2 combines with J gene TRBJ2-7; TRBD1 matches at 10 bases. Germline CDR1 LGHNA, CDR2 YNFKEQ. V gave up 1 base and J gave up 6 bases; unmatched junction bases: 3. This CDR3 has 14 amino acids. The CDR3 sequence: CASSQVGTGAEQYF. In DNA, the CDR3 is TGTGCCAGCAGCCAAGTGGGGACAGGGGCCGAGCAGTACTTC.

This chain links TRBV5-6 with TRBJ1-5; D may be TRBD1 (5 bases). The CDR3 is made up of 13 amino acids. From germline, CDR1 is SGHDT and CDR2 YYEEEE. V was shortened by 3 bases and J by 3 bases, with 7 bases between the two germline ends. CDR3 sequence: CASSSGPNQPQHF. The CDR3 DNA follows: TGTGCCAGCAGCTCGGGACCCAATCAGCCCCAGCATTTT.

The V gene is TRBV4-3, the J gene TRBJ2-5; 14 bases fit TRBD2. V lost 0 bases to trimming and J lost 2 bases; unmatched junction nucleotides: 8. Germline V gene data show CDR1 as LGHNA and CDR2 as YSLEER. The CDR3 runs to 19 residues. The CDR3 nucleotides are TGCGCCAGCAGCCAAGAAAGGGGACTAGCGGGAGTTAGGCAAGAGACCCAGTACTTC. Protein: CASSQERGLAGVRQETQYF.

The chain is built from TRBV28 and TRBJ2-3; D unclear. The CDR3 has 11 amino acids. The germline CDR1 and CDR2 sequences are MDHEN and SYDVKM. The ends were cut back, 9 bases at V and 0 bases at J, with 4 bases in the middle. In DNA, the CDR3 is TGTGCCAGTACTAGCACAGATACGCAGTATTTT. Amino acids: CASTSTDTQYF.

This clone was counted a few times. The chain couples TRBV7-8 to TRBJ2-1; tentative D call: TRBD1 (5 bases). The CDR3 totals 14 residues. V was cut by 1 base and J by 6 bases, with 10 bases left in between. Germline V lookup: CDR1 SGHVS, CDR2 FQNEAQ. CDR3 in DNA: TGTGCCAGCAGCTTAGTTCAGGGCCCCAATGAGCAGTTCTTC. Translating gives CASSLVQGPNEQFF.

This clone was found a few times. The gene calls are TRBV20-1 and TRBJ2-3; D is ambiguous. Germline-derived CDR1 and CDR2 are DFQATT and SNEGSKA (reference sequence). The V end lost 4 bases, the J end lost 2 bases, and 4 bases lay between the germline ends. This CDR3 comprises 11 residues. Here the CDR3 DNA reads TGCAGTGCTAAGTTCACAGATACGCAGTATTTT. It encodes CSAKFTDTQYF.

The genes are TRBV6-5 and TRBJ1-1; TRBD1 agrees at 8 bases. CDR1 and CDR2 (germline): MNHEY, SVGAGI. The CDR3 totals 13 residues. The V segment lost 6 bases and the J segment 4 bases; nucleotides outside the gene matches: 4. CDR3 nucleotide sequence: TGTGCCAGCAGCTCCGACAGGGGCACTGAAGCTTTCTTT. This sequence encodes CASSSDRGTEAFF.

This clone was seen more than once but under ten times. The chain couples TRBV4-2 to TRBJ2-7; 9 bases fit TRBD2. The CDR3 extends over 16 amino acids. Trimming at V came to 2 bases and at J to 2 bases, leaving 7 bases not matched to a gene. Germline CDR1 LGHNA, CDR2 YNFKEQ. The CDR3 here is CASSQRGLADTYEQYF. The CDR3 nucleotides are TGTGCCAGCAGCCAAAGGGGACTAGCAGATACCTACGAGCAGTACTTC.

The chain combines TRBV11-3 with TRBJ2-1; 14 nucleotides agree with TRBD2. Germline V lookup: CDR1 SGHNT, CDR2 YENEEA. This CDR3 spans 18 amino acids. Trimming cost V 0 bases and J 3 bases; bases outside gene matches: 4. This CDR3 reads CASSLEGTSGRYYNEQFF. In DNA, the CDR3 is TGTGCCAGCAGCTTAGAAGGGACTAGCGGGAGATACTACAATGAGCAGTTCTTC.

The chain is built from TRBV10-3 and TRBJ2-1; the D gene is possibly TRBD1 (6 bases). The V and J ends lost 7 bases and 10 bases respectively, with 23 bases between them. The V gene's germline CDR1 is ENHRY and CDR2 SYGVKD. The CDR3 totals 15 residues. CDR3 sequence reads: CAITPHGTLDGEQFF. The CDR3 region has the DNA TGTGCCATCACACCCCACGGGACACTGGATGGGGAGCAGTTCTTC.

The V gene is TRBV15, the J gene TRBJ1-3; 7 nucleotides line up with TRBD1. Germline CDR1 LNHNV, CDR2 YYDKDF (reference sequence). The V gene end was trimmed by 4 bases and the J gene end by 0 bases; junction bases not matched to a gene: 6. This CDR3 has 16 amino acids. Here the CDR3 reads CATSTRDRLSGNTIYF. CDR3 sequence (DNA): TGTGCCACCAGCACCCGGGACAGACTCTCTGGAAACACCATATATTTT.

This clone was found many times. The DNA for the CDR3 is TGTGCCAGCTCACCACCCTCCCTAGCGGGACGCAATGAGCAGTTCTTC. This codes for CASSPPSLAGRNEQFF. The J gene is TRBJ2-1, the V gene TRBV18, with TRBD2 matching 9 bases. The CDR3 has 16 amino acids. After removal of 0 bases from V and 6 bases from J, the junction contained 6 bases not matched to a gene. CDR1 and CDR2 (germline): KGHSH, LQKENI.

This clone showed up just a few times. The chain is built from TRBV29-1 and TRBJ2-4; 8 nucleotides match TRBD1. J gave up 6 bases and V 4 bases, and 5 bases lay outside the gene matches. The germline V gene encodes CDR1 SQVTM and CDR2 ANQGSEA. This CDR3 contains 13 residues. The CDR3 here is CSVGGDRRNIQYF. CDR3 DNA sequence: TGCAGCGTTGGGGGGGACAGGCGAAACATTCAGTACTTC.

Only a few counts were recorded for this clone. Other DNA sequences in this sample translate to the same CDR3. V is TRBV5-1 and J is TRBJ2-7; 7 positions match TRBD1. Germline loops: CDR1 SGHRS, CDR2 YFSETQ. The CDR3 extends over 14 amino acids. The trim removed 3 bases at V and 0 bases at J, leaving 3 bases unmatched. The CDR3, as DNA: TGCGCCAGCAGCTGGGGGACAGACTCCTACGAGCAGTACTTC. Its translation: CASSWGTDSYEQYF.

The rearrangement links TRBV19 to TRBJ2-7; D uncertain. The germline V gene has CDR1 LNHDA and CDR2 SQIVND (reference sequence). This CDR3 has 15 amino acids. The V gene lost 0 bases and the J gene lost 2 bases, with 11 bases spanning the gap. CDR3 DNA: TGTGCCAGTAGTATAGACTCCCGGACCGCCTACGAGCAGTACTTC. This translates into CASSIDSRTAYEQYF.

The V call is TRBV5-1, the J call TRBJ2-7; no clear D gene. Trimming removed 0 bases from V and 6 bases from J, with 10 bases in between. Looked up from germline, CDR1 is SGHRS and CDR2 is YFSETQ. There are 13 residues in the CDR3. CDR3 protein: CASSLEVAFEQYF. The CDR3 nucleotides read TGCGCCAGCAGCTTGGAGGTTGCGTTCGAGCAGTACTTC.

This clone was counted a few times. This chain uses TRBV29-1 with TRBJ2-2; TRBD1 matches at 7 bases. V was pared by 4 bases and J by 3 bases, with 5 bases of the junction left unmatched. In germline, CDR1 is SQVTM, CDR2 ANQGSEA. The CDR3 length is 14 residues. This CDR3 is CSVGRQGYTGELFF. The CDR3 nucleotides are TGCAGCGTTGGAAGACAGGGCTACACCGGGGAGCTGTTTTTT.

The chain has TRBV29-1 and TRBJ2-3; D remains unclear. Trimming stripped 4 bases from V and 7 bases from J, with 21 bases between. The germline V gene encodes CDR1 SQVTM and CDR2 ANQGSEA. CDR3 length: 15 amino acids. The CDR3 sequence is CSVGSPQTSPHTQYF. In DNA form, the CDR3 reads TGCAGCGTTGGCTCCCCCCAAACTTCACCCCATACGCAGTATTTT.